This T cell receptor (beta chain) was sequenced for a study of vaccination and CD4 T cells after COVID-19 (dated by TCRdb to 2021 to 2024). With respect to the entire study: Convalescent patients had a positive SARS-CoV-2 result on nasal swab PCR, and of these patients, fewer than ten had mild disease and one had severe disease. In around 9 COVID-19 convalescent patients and 4 infection-naive healthy vaccine recipients, researchers compared the spike-specific CD4+ TCR repertoire from before mRNA vaccination with the repertoire from after. The time from the second vaccine dose to post-vaccine blood sampling had a median of around 72 days and ranged from about 14 to 250 days. The convalescent cohort included six males and four females, with two Hispanic individuals, seven Caucasians, two Asians and one multiracial person. Participants got two doses of the Pfizer-BioNTech BNT162b2 vaccine (n=8) or two doses of the Moderna mRNA-1273 vaccine (n=2). Post-COVID blood samples were collected from convalescent patients a median of roughly 100 days after diagnosis, with a range of roughly 30 to 161 days. Points the paper makes about the study in general: Of the vaccine-specific clones found in convalescent patients, nearly all (304 of 307) were mono-reactive for SARS-CoV-2 spike instead of being cross-reactive with common cold coronaviruses. The median count of SARS-CoV-2-reactive clonotypes went up from 20 to 25 after infection to about 41 after vaccination, although the change was not significant. The study included relatively few convalescent patients and did not analyze early timepoints after natural infection. In convalescent patients, a median approximately 86% of post-vaccine SARS-CoV-2-reactive clones were detected only after vaccination, suggesting vaccine-specific priming.

Receptor libraries were prepared by PCR. These reads were obtained on an Illumina iSeq 100. Per the authors' processing: Non-productive sequences were removed, and CDR3s that did not start with C, did not end with F or W, or were shorter than 7 amino acids were discarded. Using R version 3.6.1, CDR3 homology was evaluated through Levenshtein distances (stringdist) along with unrooted phylogenetic trees (ape). TCRdb applied fastp at Q25 and MiXCR to the public reads, then kept only in-frame beta chains. CDR3 protein duplicates are merged, each entry listing the most common genes and DNA. It is TCRdb's table, rather than the study itself, that gives the V and J calls and clone size. The sample table lists some 15,000 distinct CDR3 sequences, roughly three fifths of them with a count of one. Roughly 1.1% of the sample is in the top ten clones. Positive SARS-CoV-2 PCR tests in the convalescent patients dated from March to December 2020, before Alpha, Beta and Delta variants emerged in the United States. Ficoll-Paque Plus gradient centrifugation was used to isolate PBMCs from whole blood, and the isolated PBMCs were then either used fresh or cryopreserved at -140C.

At the junction V is shortened by 5 bases and J by 4 bases, with 20 bases in between. Including cysteine and phenylalanine, the CDR3 has 16 amino acids. Just the 48-base CDR3 DNA is kept, in frame starting at base 1. This clonotype was observed once. Its antigen is not yet known. It has no much larger one-base neighbor in the sample; base qualities were not kept. One read alone is a weak basis. This TCR was sampled from a human donor who had recovered from COVID-19. The sample was CD4+ T cells from blood, taken after SARS-CoV-2 vaccination. The V and J genes are TRBV12-3 or TRBV12-4 and TRBJ1-1; 6 matching bases give a weak D call of TRBD1. The CDR3 in this case is CASSTKNRVVSTEAFF. The sequence in DNA is TGTGCCAGCAGTACAAAAAACAGGGTCGTGAGCACTGAAGCTTTCTTT.